Included here is one T cell receptor (beta chain) sequence, with context. This entry comes from a study of cytomegalovirus exposure and HLA in healthy donors. A multiplex PCR was run with 60 Vbeta primers and 13 Jbeta primers. The repertoire was sequenced with immunoSEQ multiplex PCR; TCRdb's copy has only in-frame clones and lacks some. In the table there are 100,000 to 150,000 clones, around 70% of which are singletons. Trimming shortened V by 5 bases and J by 2 bases, and 14 bases separated the two germline ends. This CDR3 is 15 amino acids long. Germline V gene lookup returns CDR1 SGHNT and CDR2 YENEEA.

This receptor was obtained from a man aged 40-55 years in good health and CMV-seropositive. The sequenced material came from PBMCs. The gene calls are TRBV11-3 and TRBJ2-3; a possible D gene is TRBD2 (7 bases). The CDR3 reads CASSPGGGYTDTQYF. In DNA, the CDR3 is TGTGCCAGCAGCCCTGGCGGGGGCTACACAGATACGCAGTATTTT.